The rows below give T cell receptor beta chains drawn from one sample of a study of metastatic and nonmetastatic thyroid tumors. TCRdb reanalyzed the PCR reads via MiXCR. The sample records 50,000 or so clones, 24% being singletons. Sequencing was performed on blood. The source is a male donor with papillary thyroid cancer or a benign thyroid nodule (not recorded which). Some clones in this sample may be carry-over from other donors' samples. The CDR3 runs from the conserved cysteine through the conserved F or W. Fields, in order: J gene, clone size, D gene, V gene, CDR3 protein, CDR3 DNA. A D gene is named only where the DNA matches it firmly. Some rows have no size entry. The others give once, few or many, or a class for an expanded clone.

J: TRBJ2-7
size: many
D: NA
V: TRBV25-1
CDR3: CASRTLEQYF
DNA: TGTGCCAGCAGAACCTTGGAGCAGTACTTC

J: TRBJ2-7
size: once
D: NA
V: TRBV5-1
CDR3: CASTFDPGVGADEQYF
DNA: TGCGCCAGCACCTTCGACCCCGGGGTTGGGGCCGACGAGCAGTACTTC

J: TRBJ2-7
size: medium-sized
D: NA
V: TRBV19
CDR3: CASSAPSYEQYF
DNA: TGTGCCAGTAGTGCCCCCTCCTACGAGCAGTACTTC

J: TRBJ2-2
size: NA
D: TRBD2
V: TRBV7-1
CDR3: CANSSLPGTSGTKNTGELFF
DNA: TGTGCCAACAGCTCGCTCCCCGGGACTAGCGGTACCAAGAACACCGGGGAGCTGTTTTTT

J: TRBJ2-7
size: many
D: NA
V: TRBV20-1
CDR3: CSASLRNEQYF
DNA: TGCAGTGCGAGCCTTAGAAACGAGCAGTACTTC

J: TRBJ1-2
size: NA
D: NA
V: TRBV27
CDR3: CASSPTLTNNYGYTF
DNA: TGTGCCAGCAGTCCTACCCTGACTAATAACTATGGCTACACCTTC

J: TRBJ2-3
size: NA
D: TRBD2
V: TRBV10-1
CDR3: CASRGNTSGRACTTDTQYF
DNA: TGCGCCAGCAGGGGTAATACTAGCGGGAGGGCCTGTACCACAGATACGCAGTATTTT

J: TRBJ1-4
size: few
D: TRBD1
V: TRBV9
CDR3: CASSTGQGASNEKLFF
DNA: TGTGCCAGCAGCACCGGACAGGGGGCGTCTAATGAAAAACTGTTTTTT

J: TRBJ1-1
size: few
D: NA
V: TRBV6-1
CDR3: CASSSGPNTEAFF
DNA: TGTGCCAGCAGCTCCGGACCGAACACTGAAGCTTTCTTT

J: TRBJ1-1
size: many
D: NA
V: TRBV5-8
CDR3: CASSLGTIIGAFF
DNA: TGTGCCAGCAGCTTGGGGACAATTATAGGCGCTTTCTTT

J: TRBJ2-7
size: NA
D: NA
V: TRBV5-1
CDR3: CASSVRGAGSPYEQYF
DNA: TGCGCCAGCAGCGTTAGGGGGGCGGGGAGCCCCTACGAGCAGTACTTC

J: TRBJ2-2
size: many
D: TRBD2
V: TRBV9
CDR3: CASSSPGGWQLTGELFF
DNA: TGTGCCAGCAGCTCGCCGGGAGGGTGGCAGTTGACCGGGGAGCTGTTTTTT

J: TRBJ2-3
size: NA
D: NA
V: TRBV18
CDR3: CASSPGRSTDTQYF
DNA: TGTGCCAGCTCACCTGGGCGTAGCACAGATACGCAGTATTTT

J: TRBJ1-1
size: many
D: NA
V: TRBV19
CDR3: CASTPPGQGAFF
DNA: TGTGCCAGTACCCCCCCTGGGCAAGGAGCTTTCTTT

J: TRBJ2-1
size: many
D: NA
V: TRBV27
CDR3: CASSYGSSYNEQFF
DNA: TGTGCCAGCAGTTACGGGAGCTCCTACAATGAGCAGTTCTTC

J: TRBJ2-1
size: NA
D: TRBD1
V: TRBV28
CDR3: CASSLPTGVNEQFF
DNA: TGTGCCAGCAGTTTACCTACAGGGGTGAATGAGCAGTTCTTC

J: TRBJ2-7
size: NA
D: NA
V: TRBV4-1
CDR3: CAGPWGHTSYEQYF
DNA: TGCGCCGGCCCCTGGGGCCACACCTCCTACGAGCAGTACTTC

J: TRBJ1-5
size: many
D: NA
V: TRBV2
CDR3: CASSEPLQPQHF
DNA: TGTGCCAGCAGTGAACCCCTCCAGCCCCAGCATTTT

J: TRBJ1-1
size: many
D: NA
V: TRBV19
CDR3: CASSPWAIRAGGTEAFF
DNA: TGTGCCAGTAGTCCCTGGGCGATACGGGCGGGGGGGACTGAAGCTTTCTTT

J: TRBJ2-7
size: many
D: NA
V: TRBV3-1
CDR3: CASSLQIAYEQYF
DNA: TGTGCCAGCAGCCTACAGATAGCGTACGAGCAGTACTTC

J: TRBJ1-4
size: NA
D: TRBD1
V: TRBV5-8
CDR3: CASSLPTGLREKLFF
DNA: TGTGCCAGCAGCTTGCCGACAGGGTTGCGTGAAAAACTGTTTTTT

J: TRBJ2-1
size: few
D: NA
V: TRBV11-2
CDR3: CASRWGPYNEQFF
DNA: TGTGCCAGCAGGTGGGGGCCCTACAATGAGCAGTTCTTC

J: TRBJ2-7
size: NA
D: NA
V: TRBV7-8
CDR3: CASSFRLSTPYEQYF
DNA: TGTGCCAGCAGCTTCAGACTCTCCACCCCCTACGAGCAGTACTTC

J: TRBJ1-2
size: many
D: TRBD1
V: TRBV6-1
CDR3: CASRLDRGVEGYGYTF
DNA: TGTGCCAGCAGACTGGACAGGGGGGTAGAGGGGTATGGCTACACCTTC

J: TRBJ2-2
size: many
D: NA
V: TRBV7-2
CDR3: CASSPGLFLGTGELFF
DNA: TGTGCCAGCAGCCCTGGACTGTTCCTGGGCACCGGGGAGCTGTTTTTT

J: TRBJ2-1
size: NA
D: TRBD2
V: TRBV6-5
CDR3: CASSFTSGSSNEQFF
DNA: TGTGCCAGCAGTTTCACTAGCGGGAGTTCCAATGAGCAGTTCTTC